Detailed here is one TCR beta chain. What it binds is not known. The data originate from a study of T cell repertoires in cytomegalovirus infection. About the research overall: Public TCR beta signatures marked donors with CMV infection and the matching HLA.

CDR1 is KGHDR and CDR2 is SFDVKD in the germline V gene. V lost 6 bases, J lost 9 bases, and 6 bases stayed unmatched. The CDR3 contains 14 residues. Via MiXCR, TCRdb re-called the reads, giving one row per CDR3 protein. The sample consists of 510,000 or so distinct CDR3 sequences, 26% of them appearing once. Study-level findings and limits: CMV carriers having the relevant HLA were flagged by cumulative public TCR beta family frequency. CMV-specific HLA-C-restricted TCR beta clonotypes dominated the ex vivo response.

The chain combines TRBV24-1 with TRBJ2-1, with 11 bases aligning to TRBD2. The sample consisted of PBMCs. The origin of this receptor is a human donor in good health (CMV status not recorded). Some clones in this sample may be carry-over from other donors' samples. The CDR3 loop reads CATSHLAGGGEQFF. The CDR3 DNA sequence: TGTGCCACCAGTCACCTAGCGGGAGGTGGTGAGCAGTTCTTC.